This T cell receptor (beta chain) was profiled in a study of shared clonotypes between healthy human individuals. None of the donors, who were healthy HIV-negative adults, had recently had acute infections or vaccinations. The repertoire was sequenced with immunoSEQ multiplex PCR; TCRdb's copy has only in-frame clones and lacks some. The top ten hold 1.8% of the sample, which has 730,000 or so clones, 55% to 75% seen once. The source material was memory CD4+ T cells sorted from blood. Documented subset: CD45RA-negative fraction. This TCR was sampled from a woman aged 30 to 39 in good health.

This CDR3 reads CASSLVLGDTEAFF. The CDR3 bases are TGTGCCAGCAGCTTAGTATTGGGGGACACTGAAGCTTTCTTT. J is TRBJ1-1 and V is TRBV7-9; maybe TRBD1 (5 bases). CDR1 and CDR2 (germline): SEHNR, FQNEAQ (reference sequence). The CDR3 runs 14 residues. Between the trimmed V and J ends, which lost 1 base and 3 bases, there was a span of 9 bases.